A single sample is the source of the 18 T cell receptor beta chains below, sequenced in a study of cytomegalovirus exposure and HLA in healthy donors. 60 Vbeta and 13 Jbeta primers were used in PCR. Assay used: immunoSEQ multiplex PCR; TCRdb lists only in-frame clones, some missing. This sample has 100,000 to 150,000 clones, with more than 80% found just once. The sequencing input was PBMCs. The receptors derive from a man aged 35-49 years in good health and CMV-seronegative.

V usage is TRBV25-1 and J usage is TRBJ1-6, with a weak D call TRBD1 (6 bases). The CDR3 loop spans 14 amino acids. Germline V gene data show CDR1 as MGHDK and CDR2 as SYGVNS. The germline V and J ends were trimmed by 2 bases and 9 bases, with 11 bases remaining between them. The CDR3 loop is CASSEGSGVSPLHF. CDR3 DNA: TGTGCCAGCAGTGAAGGCTCAGGGGTTTCACCCCTCCACTTT.

The count of this clone is one. DNA of the CDR3: TGTGCCAGTAGTCCTAGGGACAGGGCCACCTACGAGCAGTACTTC. Protein: CASSPRDRATYEQYF. The chain couples TRBV19 to TRBJ2-7; 9 bases match TRBD1. The CDR3 extends over 15 amino acids. The ends lost 5 bases at V and 2 bases at J; junction bases unmatched: 7. The germline gives CDR1 LNHDA, CDR2 SQIVND (reference sequence).

This chain joins TRBV18 and TRBJ2-3, with TRBD2 identical over 11 bases. Trimming removed 0 bases from V and 7 bases from J; junction bases left unmatched: 6. This CDR3 contains 16 residues. Per the germline V gene, CDR1 is KGHSH and CDR2 is LQKENI. CDR3 sequence: CASSPPLLAGVNTQYF. The CDR3 nucleotides are TGTGCCAGCTCACCACCTTTACTAGCGGGAGTAAATACGCAGTATTTT.

The CDR3 region has the DNA TGCGCCAGCAGCAACAGGGATGGCGGGGAGCTGTTTTTT. Translated: CASSNRDGGELFF. This chain uses TRBV5-1 with TRBJ2-2, with TRBD1 as a possible D gene (6 bases). Trimming cost V 4 bases and J 7 bases, with 11 bases left between them. CDR1 and CDR2 from the germline V gene are SGHRS and YFSETQ. The CDR3 runs to 13 residues.

The gene calls are TRBV6-6 and TRBJ2-7, with TRBD2 identical over 8 bases. The germline CDR1 and CDR2 sequences are MNHNY and SVGAGI (reference sequence). This CDR3 is built from 14 residues. J was trimmed by 0 bases and V by 3 bases; bases with no gene match: 1. CDR3: CASSYAGGSYEQYF. DNA for the CDR3: TGTGCCAGCAGTTATGCGGGAGGCTCCTACGAGCAGTACTTC.

The J gene is TRBJ1-5, the V gene TRBV28; maybe TRBD1 (5 bases). Germline V gene data show CDR1 as MDHEN and CDR2 as SYDVKM. The V end lost 6 bases, the J end lost 1 base, and 13 bases lay between the germline ends. This CDR3 region has 15 residues. The CDR3 bases are TGTGCCAGCAGCTCCCTGGGGGGGAGCAATCAGCCCCAGCATTTT. This codes for CASSSLGGSNQPQHF.

In its sample, this clone was seen a few times. The same CDR3 is also encoded by other DNA sequences in this sample. The V call is TRBV5-1, the J call TRBJ1-5; 7 bases are shared with TRBD1. Germline-derived CDR1 and CDR2 are SGHRS and YFSETQ. The CDR3 sequence is 14 residues long. J was trimmed by 5 bases and V by 4 bases; bases with no gene match: 6. The CDR3 DNA follows: TGCGCCAGCAGCCGGACAGGCTCGGATCAGCCCCAGCATTTT. This encodes CASSRTGSDQPQHF. The variable domain in full, with the rest retrieved from reference TRBV5-1 and TRBJ1-5, is KAGVTQTPRYLIKTRGQQVTLSCSPISGHRSVSWYQQTPGQGLQFLFEYFSETQRNKGNFPGRFSGRQFSNSRSEMNVSTLELGDSALYLCASSRTGSDQPQHFGDGTRLSIL.

V usage is TRBV7-9 and J usage is TRBJ1-4; TRBD1 matches 8 bases. The V gene end was trimmed by 5 bases and the J gene end by 7 bases; junction bases not matched to a gene: 3. Germline CDR1 is SEHNR and CDR2 is FQNEAQ (reference sequence). CDR3 length equals 13 residues. CDR3 residues: CASSRGQGEKLFF. In DNA form, the CDR3 reads TGTGCCAGCAGCCGAGGACAGGGTGAAAAACTGTTTTTT.

As regards this clone: Germline is not matched at one junction end, which may reflect a read error. This chain links TRBV7-7 with TRBJ1-3; D gene unclear. The germline V gene encodes CDR1 SSHAT and CDR2 FNYEAQ (reference sequence). The CDR3 length is 12 residues. DNA of the CDR3: TGTGCCAGCAGCTTAAGTGTTTGGGCAGACGATTTT. It codes for CASSLSVWADDF.

The chain combines TRBV5-1 with TRBJ2-3; 14 nucleotides match TRBD2. V trimming: 4 bases; J trimming: 1 base; junction bases outside the gene matches: 8. From germline, CDR1 is SGHRS and CDR2 YFSETQ. This CDR3 is 18 amino acids long. CDR3 sequence reads: CASSPRLAGGLGTDTQYF. The CDR3 DNA sequence: TGCGCCAGCAGCCCGCGACTAGCGGGGGGGCTTGGCACAGATACGCAGTATTTT. Based on the CDR3 plus reference TRBV5-1 and TRBJ2-3, the full variable domain is KAGVTQTPRYLIKTRGQQVTLSCSPISGHRSVSWYQQTPGQGLQFLFEYFSETQRNKGNFPGRFSGRQFSNSRSEMNVSTLELGDSALYLCASSPRLAGGLGTDTQYFGPGTRLTVL.

The rearrangement joins TRBV27 to TRBJ1-1; 9 nucleotides match TRBD1. The germline V gene has CDR1 MNHEY and CDR2 SMNVEV (reference sequence). J gave up 2 bases and V 5 bases, and 12 bases lay outside the gene matches. The CDR3 is 17 amino acids. The DNA for the CDR3 is TGTGCCAGCAGTCCAGGACAGGGGAGGGGGAAAAACACTGAAGCTTTCTTT. It encodes CASSPGQGRGKNTEAFF.

The chain carries TRBV7-9 and TRBJ2-3, with 7 bases matching TRBD1. CDR3 length: 12 amino acids. Germline V CDR1 and CDR2: SEHNR, FQNEAQ (reference sequence). The CDR3 reads CVEQGVSDTQYF. The DNA for the CDR3 is TGTGTCGAGCAGGGGGTGTCGGATACGCAGTATTTT. The entire variable domain, with the rest obtained from reference TRBV7-9 and TRBJ2-3, is as follows: DTGVSQNPRHKITKRGQNVTFRCDPISEHNRLYWYRQTLGQGPEFLTYFQNEAQLEKSRLLSDRFSAERPKGSFSTLEIQRTEQGDSAMYLCVEQGVSDTQYFGPGTRLTVL.

This clone came up once. This chain uses TRBV5-4 with TRBJ2-2; a weak D match, TRBD2 (6 bases). V was shortened by 4 bases and J by 1 base, with 14 bases between the two germline ends. Germline CDR1 and CDR2: SGHNT and YYREEE (reference sequence). The CDR3 extends over 16 amino acids. The CDR3 reads CASSGRGTENTGELFF. The CDR3 nucleotides read TGTGCCAGCAGCGGACGGGGGACCGAGAACACCGGGGAGCTGTTTTTT.

The chain employs TRBV5-6 and TRBJ2-7, with 7 bases aligning to TRBD1. The V segment lost 4 bases and the J segment 6 bases; nucleotides outside the gene matches: 7. Germline V gene sequence: CDR1 SGHDT, CDR2 YYEEEE. The CDR3 length is 13 residues. CDR3 loop: CASSRQGLGEQYF. DNA for the CDR3: TGTGCCAGCAGCCGACAGGGTTTAGGCGAGCAGTACTTC.

This clone showed up just once. The chain carries TRBV6-5 and TRBJ2-3; possible D gene TRBD1, 6 bases. V lost 6 bases and J lost 0, with 13 bases in between. This CDR3 is 15 amino acids long. CDR1 is MNHEY, CDR2 SVGAGI, per germline. The CDR3 DNA sequence: TGTGCCAGCAGCCGGGACACTTATAGCACAGATACGCAGTATTTT. Protein: CASSRDTYSTDTQYF.

The rearrangement uses TRBV18 and TRBJ2-5; possibly TRBD2 for D (5 bases). The CDR3 is 14 residues long. V lost 2 bases, J lost 1 base, and 8 bases lay in between. CDR1 KGHSH and CDR2 LQKENI come from the germline V gene. Written as DNA, the CDR3 is TGTGCCAGCTCACCAGGGAGAACCCAAGAGACCCAGTACTTC. This translates into CASSPGRTQETQYF.

This clone has only a few counts. The V and J genes are TRBV7-6 and TRBJ2-7; D gene ambiguous. Trimming removed 1 base from V and 4 bases from J, with 5 bases in between. In germline, CDR1 is SGHVS, CDR2 FNYEAQ. The CDR3 loop spans 12 amino acids. The CDR3 nucleotides are TGTGCCAGCAGCTTAGTCCCATACGAGCAGTACTTC. Translation: CASSLVPYEQYF.

J is TRBJ2-7 and V is TRBV28, with TRBD1 matching over 11 bases. The CDR3 covers 15 residues. CDR1 and CDR2 from the germline V gene are MDHEN and SYDVKM. The V segment lost 5 bases and the J segment 3 bases; nucleotides outside the gene matches: 6. The DNA for the CDR3 is TGTGCCAGCAGTACCTCCGGGACAGGGGGCTACGAGCAGTACTTC. Amino acids: CASSTSGTGGYEQYF.